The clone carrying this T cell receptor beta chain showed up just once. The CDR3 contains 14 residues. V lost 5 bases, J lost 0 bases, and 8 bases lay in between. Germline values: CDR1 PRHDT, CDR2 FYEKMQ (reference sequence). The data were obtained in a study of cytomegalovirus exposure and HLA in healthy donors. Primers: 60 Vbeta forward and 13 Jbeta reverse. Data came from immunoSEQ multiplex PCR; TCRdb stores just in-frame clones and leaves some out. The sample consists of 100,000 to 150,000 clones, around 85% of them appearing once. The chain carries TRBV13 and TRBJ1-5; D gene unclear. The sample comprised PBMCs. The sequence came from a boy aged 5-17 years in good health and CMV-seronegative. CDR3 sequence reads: CASSLRYSNQPQHF. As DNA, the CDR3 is TGTGCCAGCAGCCTTCGCTATAGCAATCAGCCCCAGCATTTT. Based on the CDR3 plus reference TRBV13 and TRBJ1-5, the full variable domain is AAGVIQSPRHLIKEKRETATLKCYPIPRHDTVYWYQQGPGQDPQFLISFYEKMQSDKGSIPDRFSAQQFSDYHSELNMSSLELGDSALYFCASSLRYSNQPQHFGDGTRLSIL.